This T cell receptor beta chain stems from a study of T cell responses to AZD1222 COVID-19 vaccine. This table comes from immunoSEQ multiplex PCR, and its TCRdb copy is limited to in-frame clones, with some not included. The table records roughly 140,000 clones, approximately 90% of them present only once. This CDR3 spans 16 amino acids. Trimming at V came to 0 bases and at J to 13 bases, leaving 15 bases not matched to a gene. CDR1 is SGHTA, CDR2 FQGTGA, per germline. General study findings and limits: Spike-specific TCR breadth and depth went up after people got two AZD1222 doses. Mapped onto spike, vaccine-associated CD4 TCRs spanned it and were dominant at 160-218 and 743-854. There were repertoire samples only from the period after the peak T cell response.

A word on this clone: Its cognate antigen is unknown.

The sample in question was peripheral blood, obtained 28 days after the second AZD1222 dose. The clonotype originates from an adult who received the AZD1222 COVID-19 vaccine. The V gene is TRBV7-3, the J gene TRBJ1-5; 7 nucleotides match TRBD1. The CDR3 bases are TGTGCCAGCAGCTTAACGAGAGACAGGGAGAGAAACCGTCAGCATTTT. Its translation: CASSLTRDRERNRQHF. The variable domain in full, completed from reference TRBV7-3 and TRBJ1-5, reads GAGVSQTPSNKVTEKGKYVELRCDPISGHTALYWYRQSLGQGPEFLIYFQGTGAADDSGLPNDRFFAVRPEGSVSTLKIQRTERGDSAVYLCASSLTRDRERNRQHFGDGTRLSIL.